A single sample gave rise to the 30 T cell receptor beta chains below, sequenced in a study of blood T cell repertoires in COVID-19. Using immunoSEQ multiplex PCR, the repertoire was profiled, and TCRdb retains in-frame clones only, with some absent. Of approximately 400,000 clones in the sample, around 88% were seen once. Input material: peripheral blood. These receptors were collected from a woman in her forties or fifties with COVID-19, enrolled during active disease.

V gene TRBV6-5 combines with J gene TRBJ1-5; maybe TRBD1 (6 bases). V was pared by 8 bases and J by 3 bases, with 14 bases between. The V gene's germline CDR1 is MNHEY and CDR2 SVGAGI. The length of the CDR3 is 14 residues. In DNA form, the CDR3 reads TGTGCCAGCCAATCAGGGGTCATCAATCAGCCCCAGCATTTT. Translation gives CASQSGVINQPQHF.

The genes are TRBV4-2 and TRBJ2-5, with TRBD2 matching 7 bases. This CDR3 has 16 residues. After removal of 2 bases from V and 0 bases from J, the junction contained 6 bases not matched to a gene. The germline CDR1 and CDR2 sequences are LGHNA and YNFKEQ. CDR3 loop: CASSQTLAVYQETQYF. CDR3 nucleotide sequence: TGTGCCAGCAGCCAAACGCTAGCGGTTTACCAAGAGACCCAGTACTTC.

The V and J genes are TRBV6-5 and TRBJ1-1; D is uncertain. Germline CDR1 reads MNHEY; CDR2 reads SVGAGI. V lost 6 bases and J 3 bases, leaving 14 bases between the germline ends. The CDR3 is 14 residues long. The CDR3 region has the DNA TGTGCCAGCAGGACCAGCCAGACTCACACTGAAGCTTTCTTT. It yields the protein CASRTSQTHTEAFF.

V usage is TRBV11-2 and J usage is TRBJ1-6, with TRBD1 matching 8 bases. This CDR3 contains 15 residues. Germline CDR1 and CDR2: SGHAT and FQNNGV. The J segment lost 5 bases and the V segment lost 4 bases, leaving 4 bases of the junction unmatched. DNA of the CDR3: TGTGCCAGCAGCTCCTACAGGGGGGATAATTCACCCCTCCACTTT. Translation gives CASSSYRGDNSPLHF.

This chain connects TRBV6-6 to TRBJ1-6; 8 bases fit TRBD1. The CDR3 contains 14 residues. Germline CDR1 is MNHNY and CDR2 is SVGAGI (reference sequence). The junction had 3 bases not matched to a gene; V was cut back by 3 bases and J by 8 bases. The CDR3 here is CASSYTGGHSPLHF. CDR3 nucleotides: TGTGCCAGCAGTTATACAGGGGGTCATTCACCCCTCCACTTT.

The rearrangement uses TRBV3-1 (or the pseudogene TRBV3-2) and TRBJ2-2; tentative D call: TRBD2 (5 bases). CDR1 LGHDT and CDR2 YNNKEL come from the germline V gene (reference sequence). Between the trimmed V and J ends, which lost 4 bases and 1 base, there was a span of 10 bases. The CDR3 length is 15 residues. Written as DNA, the CDR3 is TGTGCCAGCAGCCCCTGGAGCGGGAACACCGGGGAGCTGTTTTTT. As protein: CASSPWSGNTGELFF.

The rearrangement uses TRBV15 and TRBJ2-3, with TRBD2 matching 13 bases. V shed 5 bases, J shed 6 bases, and the junction held 8 bases outside the gene matches. The CDR3 has 16 residues. Germline CDR1 is LNHNV and CDR2 is YYDKDF (reference sequence). The CDR3: CATSPRLAGGGDTQYF. DNA of the CDR3: TGTGCCACCAGCCCAAGACTAGCGGGGGGCGGGGATACGCAGTATTTT.

The CDR3 spells CASSLTQDTEAFF. The CDR3 DNA reads TGTGCCAGCAGTTTAACCCAGGACACTGAAGCTTTCTTT. The chain combines TRBV12-3 or TRBV12-4 with TRBJ1-1; D is unclear. This CDR3 has 13 amino acids. The germline V and J ends were trimmed by 2 bases and 3 bases, with 7 bases remaining between them.

A single count supports this clone. The chain employs TRBV7-8 and TRBJ1-1; maybe TRBD1 (5 bases). The CDR3 has 14 residues. V lost 6 bases, J lost 5 bases, and 16 bases lay in between. Germline CDR1 SGHVS, CDR2 FQNEAQ. The CDR3 coding sequence is TGTGCCAGCAGTAAGGTCAGGGCGGAGACTGAAGCTTTCTTT. Protein product: CASSKVRAETEAFF.

This clone occurred once. This chain connects TRBV18 to TRBJ2-3; 10 nucleotides line up with TRBD1. CDR1 is KGHSH and CDR2 is LQKENI in the germline V gene. The CDR3 contains 16 residues. The junction had 7 bases not matched to a gene; V was cut back by 3 bases and J by 4 bases. The CDR3 here is CASSPPGQGFPDTQYF. In DNA form, the CDR3 reads TGTGCCAGCTCACCGCCGGGACAGGGGTTTCCAGATACGCAGTATTTT.

This chain connects TRBV4-2 to TRBJ1-1; TRBD1 agrees at 7 bases. The V gene's germline CDR1 is LGHNA and CDR2 YNFKEQ. The trim removed 2 bases at V and 7 bases at J, leaving 4 bases unmatched. The CDR3 spans 13 residues. The CDR3 sequence: CASSQHDRVEAFF. CDR3 in DNA: TGTGCCAGCAGCCAACACGACAGGGTTGAAGCTTTCTTT.

The rearrangement links TRBV2 to TRBJ1-1; D not resolved. CDR3 length: 14 residues. Germline CDR1 SNHLY, CDR2 FYNNEI. V was shortened by 8 bases and J by 2 bases, with 15 bases between the two germline ends. CDR3 region: CASAPTDFNTEAFF. Written as DNA, the CDR3 is TGTGCCAGCGCCCCAACGGACTTCAACACTGAAGCTTTCTTT.

V usage is TRBV7-2 and J usage is TRBJ2-7; D is possibly TRBD2 (7 bases). V lost 5 bases and J 2 bases, leaving 19 bases between the germline ends. The length of the CDR3 is 16 residues. CDR1 is SGHTA and CDR2 is FQGNSA in the germline V gene. The CDR3 bases are TGTGCCAGCAGCGTCCTCGGCGCGGGGGCAGCCTACGAGCAGTACTTC. It translates to CASSVLGAGAAYEQYF.

The chain uses TRBV27 and TRBJ2-1; 8 bases map to TRBD2. The CDR3 has 17 residues. CDR1 MNHEY and CDR2 SMNVEV come from the germline V gene (reference sequence). The V gene end was trimmed by 4 bases and the J gene end by 7 bases; junction bases not matched to a gene: 15. The CDR3 is CASSSPSGVRGGNEQFF. The CDR3 DNA reads TGTGCCAGCAGTTCCCCCTCCGGGGTCCGGGGGGGGAATGAGCAGTTCTTC.

The DNA for the CDR3 is TGCAGCGTTGAGGAGGGTACCACTGAAGCTTTCTTT. Translated: CSVEEGTTEAFF. The chain carries TRBV29-1 and TRBJ1-1; D uncertain. This CDR3 contains 12 residues. The V gene lost 3 bases and the J gene lost 4 bases, with 9 bases spanning the gap. Germline V gene data show CDR1 as SQVTM and CDR2 as ANQGSEA.

This rearrangement joins TRBV27 to TRBJ1-6; D gene unclear. CDR3 length equals 16 residues. V was trimmed by 5 bases and J by 9 bases, leaving 20 bases between them. Germline V CDR1 and CDR2: MNHEY, SMNVEV (reference sequence). CDR3 coding DNA: TGTGCCAGCAGTCTCGCCTCGGGCGGGCTAGCTTCACCCCTCCACTTT. Translated, it gives CASSLASGGLASPLHF.

The V call is TRBV3-1 (or the pseudogene TRBV3-2), the J call TRBJ1-5, with D perhaps TRBD1 (5 bases). This CDR3 region has 13 residues. Germline CDR1 and CDR2: LGHDT and YNNKEL (reference sequence). With 4 bases removed from V and 9 bases from J, the gap between germline ends came to 13 bases. CDR3 sequence reads: CASSLTGNGPQHF. The CDR3 DNA is TGTGCCAGCAGCCTTACAGGTAATGGGCCCCAGCATTTT.

The chain employs TRBV6-5 and TRBJ2-1, with 13 bases fitting TRBD2. Germline CDR1 is MNHEY and CDR2 is SVGAGI. This CDR3 is built from 15 residues. V lost 6 bases, J lost 8 bases, and 7 bases stayed unmatched. CDR3 residues: CASSLLAGGRHEQFF. DNA of the CDR3: TGTGCCAGCAGCCTACTAGCGGGGGGGCGTCATGAGCAGTTCTTC.

The V and J genes are TRBV5-1 and TRBJ1-2; D may be TRBD1 (6 bases). V lost 4 bases and J 4 bases, leaving 14 bases between the germline ends. The CDR3 consists of 14 residues. Germline V CDR1 and CDR2: SGHRS, YFSETQ. This CDR3 reads CASSPQDRIYGYTF. The CDR3, as DNA: TGCGCCAGCAGCCCCCAGGACAGAATCTATGGCTACACCTTC.

This chain joins TRBV29-1 and TRBJ2-7; TRBD1 matches 9 bases. Germline CDR1 is SQVTM and CDR2 is ANQGSEA. The length of the CDR3 is 15 residues. The V segment lost 6 bases and the J segment 2 bases; nucleotides outside the gene matches: 11. CDR3 sequence (DNA): TGCAGCGTCAGGGAAGGGACAGGGAAGGCCTACGAGCAGTACTTC. This encodes CSVREGTGKAYEQYF.

The CDR3 sequence: CASSLGQGMNTEAFF. CDR3 sequence (DNA): TGTGCCAGTAGTTTGGGACAGGGCATGAACACTGAAGCTTTCTTT. The chain recombines TRBV19 with TRBJ1-1; 9 bases line up with TRBD1. Germline V lookup: CDR1 LNHDA, CDR2 SQIVND (reference sequence). After removal of 5 bases from V and 0 bases from J, the junction contained 4 bases not matched to a gene. CDR3 length equals 15 residues. Drawing the rest from reference TRBV19 and TRBJ1-1, the complete variable domain is DGGITQSPKYLFRKEGQNVTLSCEQNLNHDAMYWYRQDPGQGLRLIYYSQIVNDFQKGDIAEGYSVSREKKESFPLTVTSAQKNPTAFYLCASSLGQGMNTEAFFGQGTRLTVV.

The V gene is TRBV21-1, the J gene TRBJ1-6; the D call of TRBD1 is as the table states it, not checked on the DNA. TRBV21-1 is labeled a pseudogene. The CDR3 consists of 16 residues. Here the CDR3 reads CASSKGTPVGNSPLHF. Here the CDR3 DNA reads TGTGCCAGCAGCAAAGGGACACCGGTTGGGAATTCACCCCTCCACTTT.

V and J are TRBV7-2 and TRBJ1-3, with a tentative D call TRBD1 (5 bases). The CDR3 loop spans 15 amino acids. Per the germline V gene, CDR1 is SGHTA and CDR2 is FQGNSA. Trimming took off 1 base at V and 9 bases at J, with 16 bases between the two ends. The CDR3 DNA is TGTGCCAGCAGCTTAGTTGGGGCGCGGTGGGGCACCATATATTTT. This sequence encodes CASSLVGARWGTIYF.

The chain uses TRBV30 and TRBJ2-6, with D possibly TRBD1 on 6 matching bases. The V end lost 0 bases, the J end lost 2 bases, and 8 bases lay between the germline ends. CDR3 size: 15 residues. Per the germline V gene, CDR1 is GTSNPN and CDR2 is SVGIG (reference sequence). CDR3 sequence (DNA): TGTGCCTGGAGTGTCAGGGGTCCTGGGGCCAACGTCCTGACTTTC. As protein: CAWSVRGPGANVLTF.

In the case of this clone: Other DNA sequences of this sample code for an identical CDR3. The chain has TRBV28 and TRBJ1-1, with D hard to call. CDR3 length: 12 amino acids. V lost 4 bases and J lost 1, with 4 bases in between. Per the germline V gene, CDR1 is MDHEN and CDR2 is SYDVKM. This chain's CDR3 is CASSSGNTEAFF. CDR3 coding DNA: TGTGCCAGCAGTTCAGGGAACACTGAAGCTTTCTTT.

With regard to this clone: Other DNA sequences in this specimen translate into the identical CDR3. The chain joins TRBV9 to TRBJ1-1, with D tentatively TRBD1 (6 bases). The ends were cut back, 0 bases at V and 2 bases at J, with 8 bases in the middle. This CDR3 has 14 amino acids. From germline, CDR1 is SGDLS and CDR2 YYNGEE. CDR3 sequence reads: CASSVGTANTEAFF. In DNA form, the CDR3 reads TGTGCCAGCAGCGTAGGGACAGCCAACACTGAAGCTTTCTTT.

The chain links TRBV6-4 to TRBJ1-1, with 10 bases matching TRBD1. V shed 5 bases and J 5 bases; nucleotides not matched to a gene: 8. Germline V gene lookup returns CDR1 MRHNA and CDR2 SNTAGT. The CDR3 runs to 15 residues. CDR3 in DNA: TGTGCCAGCAGTCGAAACCGGGACAGGGGAACTGAAGCTTTCTTT. Its translation: CASSRNRDRGTEAFF.

This sequence joins TRBV2 and TRBJ2-3; D call uncertain. The V end was cut by 9 bases, the J end by 2 bases, with 15 bases between. The CDR3 loop spans 14 amino acids. In germline, CDR1 is SNHLY, CDR2 FYNNEI. The CDR3 loop is CASTAQRHTDTQYF. Written as DNA, the CDR3 is TGTGCCAGTACGGCTCAGAGGCACACAGATACGCAGTATTTT.

This clone has just a few counts. This sequence joins TRBV5-4 and TRBJ2-7; D might be TRBD1 (5 bases). The CDR3 totals 15 residues. Germline V gene data show CDR1 as SGHNT and CDR2 as YYREEE (reference sequence). The germline V and J ends were trimmed by 1 base and 4 bases, with 15 bases remaining between them. CDR3 DNA sequence: TGTGCCAGCAGCTTGCCGTCGACAGAAACTTACGAGCAGTACTTC. Its protein product is CASSLPSTETYEQYF.

The V call is TRBV19, the J call TRBJ1-1; a weak D match, TRBD1 (6 bases). CDR1 and CDR2 (germline): LNHDA, SQIVND (reference sequence). The V and J ends lost 5 bases and 7 bases respectively, with 11 bases between them. The CDR3 length is 12 residues. The DNA of the CDR3 is TGTGCCAGTAGTTCCAGGACAGATGAAGCTTTCTTT. Translated: CASSSRTDEAFF.